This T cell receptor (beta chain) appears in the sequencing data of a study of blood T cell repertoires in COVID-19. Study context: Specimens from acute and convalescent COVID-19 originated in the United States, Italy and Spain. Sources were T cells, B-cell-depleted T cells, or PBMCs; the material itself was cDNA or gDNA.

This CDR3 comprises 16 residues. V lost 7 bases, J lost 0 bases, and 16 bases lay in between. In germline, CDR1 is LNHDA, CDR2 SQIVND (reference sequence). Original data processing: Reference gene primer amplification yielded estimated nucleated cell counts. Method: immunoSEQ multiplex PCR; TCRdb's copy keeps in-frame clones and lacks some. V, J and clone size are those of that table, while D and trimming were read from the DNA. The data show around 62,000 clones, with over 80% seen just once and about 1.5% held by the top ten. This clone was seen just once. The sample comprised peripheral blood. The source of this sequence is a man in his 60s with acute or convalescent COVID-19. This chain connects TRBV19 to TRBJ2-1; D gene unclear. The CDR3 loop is CASTHRVMSSYNEQFF. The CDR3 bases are TGTGCCAGTACCCACCGGGTCATGAGCTCCTACAATGAGCAGTTCTTC.